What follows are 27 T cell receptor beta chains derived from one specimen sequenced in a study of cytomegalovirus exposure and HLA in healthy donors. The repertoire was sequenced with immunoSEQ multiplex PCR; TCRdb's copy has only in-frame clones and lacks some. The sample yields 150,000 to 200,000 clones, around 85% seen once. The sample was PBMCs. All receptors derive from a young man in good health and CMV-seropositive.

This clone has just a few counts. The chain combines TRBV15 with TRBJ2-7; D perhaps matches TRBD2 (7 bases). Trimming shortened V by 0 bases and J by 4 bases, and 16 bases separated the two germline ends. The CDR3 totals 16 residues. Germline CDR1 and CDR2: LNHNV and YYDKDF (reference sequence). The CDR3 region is CATSRDLRGGVYEQYF. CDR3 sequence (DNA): TGTGCCACCAGCAGAGACTTGAGAGGGGGGGTATACGAGCAGTACTTC.

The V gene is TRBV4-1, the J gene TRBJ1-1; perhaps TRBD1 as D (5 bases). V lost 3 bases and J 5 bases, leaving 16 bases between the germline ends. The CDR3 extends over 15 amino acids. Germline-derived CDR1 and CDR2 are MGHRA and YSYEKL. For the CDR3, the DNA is TGCGCCAGCAGCCAGGCCACGGGGGTGGGGACTGAAGCTTTCTTT. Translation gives CASSQATGVGTEAFF.

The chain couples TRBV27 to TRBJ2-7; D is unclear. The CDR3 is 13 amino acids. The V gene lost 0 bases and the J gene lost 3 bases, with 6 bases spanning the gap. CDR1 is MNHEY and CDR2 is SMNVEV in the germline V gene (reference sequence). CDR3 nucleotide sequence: TGTGCCAGCAGTTTATCGGGCAACTACGAGCAGTACTTC. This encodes CASSLSGNYEQYF.

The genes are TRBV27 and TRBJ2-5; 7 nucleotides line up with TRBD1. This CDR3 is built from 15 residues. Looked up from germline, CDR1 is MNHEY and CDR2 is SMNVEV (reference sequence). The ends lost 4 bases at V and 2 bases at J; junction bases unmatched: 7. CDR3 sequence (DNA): TGTGCCAGCAGTTCCTCCGGGACAGATCAAGAGACCCAGTACTTC. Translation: CASSSSGTDQETQYF.

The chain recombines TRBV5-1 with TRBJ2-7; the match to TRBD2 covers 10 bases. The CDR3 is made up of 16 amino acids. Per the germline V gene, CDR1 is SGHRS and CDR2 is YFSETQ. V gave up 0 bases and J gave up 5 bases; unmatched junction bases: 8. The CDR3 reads CASSLDISGGRNEQYF. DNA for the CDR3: TGCGCCAGCAGCTTGGATATTAGCGGGGGGCGAAACGAGCAGTACTTC.

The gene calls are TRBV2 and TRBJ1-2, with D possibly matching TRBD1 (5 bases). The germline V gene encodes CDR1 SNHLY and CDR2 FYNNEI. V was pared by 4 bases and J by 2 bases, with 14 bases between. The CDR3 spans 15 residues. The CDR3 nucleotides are TGTGCCAGCAGTGTAACCGGACAAGTCAACTATGGCTACACCTTC. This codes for CASSVTGQVNYGYTF.

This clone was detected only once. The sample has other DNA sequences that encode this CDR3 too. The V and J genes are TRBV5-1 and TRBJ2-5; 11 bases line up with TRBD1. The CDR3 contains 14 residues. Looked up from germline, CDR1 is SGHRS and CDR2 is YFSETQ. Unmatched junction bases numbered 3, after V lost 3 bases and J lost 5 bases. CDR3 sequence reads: CASSSGQGGETQYF. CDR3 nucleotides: TGCGCCAGCAGCTCGGGACAGGGGGGCGAGACCCAGTACTTC.

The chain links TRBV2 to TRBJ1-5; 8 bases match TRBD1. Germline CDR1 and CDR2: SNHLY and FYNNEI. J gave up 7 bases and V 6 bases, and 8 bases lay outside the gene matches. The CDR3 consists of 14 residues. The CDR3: CASRSTGEGQPQHF. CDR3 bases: TGTGCCAGCAGGTCGACAGGGGAGGGGCAGCCCCAGCATTTT.

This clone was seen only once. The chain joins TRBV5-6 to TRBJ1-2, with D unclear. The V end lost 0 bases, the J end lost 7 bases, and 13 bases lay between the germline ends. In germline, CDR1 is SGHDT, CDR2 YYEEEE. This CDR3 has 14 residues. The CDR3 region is CASSLGLLFGGYTF. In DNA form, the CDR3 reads TGTGCCAGCAGCTTGGGACTGCTTTTTGGTGGCTACACCTTC.

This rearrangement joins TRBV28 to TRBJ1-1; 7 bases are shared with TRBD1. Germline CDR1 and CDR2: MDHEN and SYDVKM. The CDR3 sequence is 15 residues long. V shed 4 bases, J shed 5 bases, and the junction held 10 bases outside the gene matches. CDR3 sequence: CASSSGQTGITEAFF. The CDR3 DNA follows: TGTGCCAGCAGTTCGGGGCAGACAGGGATAACTGAAGCTTTCTTT.

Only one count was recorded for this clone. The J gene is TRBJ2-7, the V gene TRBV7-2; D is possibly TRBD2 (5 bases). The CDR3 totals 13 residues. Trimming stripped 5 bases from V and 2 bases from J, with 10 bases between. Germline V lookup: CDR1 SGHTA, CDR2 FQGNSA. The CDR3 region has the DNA TGTGCCAGCAGCCCGAGCGGTGCCTACGAGCAGTACTTC. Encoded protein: CASSPSGAYEQYF.

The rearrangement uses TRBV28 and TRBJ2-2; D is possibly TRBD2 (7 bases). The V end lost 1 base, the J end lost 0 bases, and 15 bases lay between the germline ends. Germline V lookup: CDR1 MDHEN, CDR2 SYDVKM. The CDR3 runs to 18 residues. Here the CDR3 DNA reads TGTGCCAGCAGTTTATTACCGGGGGCGGGAGCGAACACCGGGGAGCTGTTTTTT. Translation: CASSLLPGAGANTGELFF.

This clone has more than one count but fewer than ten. This CDR3 reads CASSYGSGGANVLTF. CDR3 sequence (DNA): TGTGCCAGCAGCTACGGTAGCGGTGGGGCCAACGTCCTGACTTTC. The rearrangement joins TRBV5-6 to TRBJ2-6; tentatively, D is TRBD2 (6 bases). The V gene lost 3 bases and the J gene lost 3 bases, with 10 bases spanning the gap. Germline CDR1 and CDR2: SGHDT and YYEEEE. CDR3 length: 15 residues.

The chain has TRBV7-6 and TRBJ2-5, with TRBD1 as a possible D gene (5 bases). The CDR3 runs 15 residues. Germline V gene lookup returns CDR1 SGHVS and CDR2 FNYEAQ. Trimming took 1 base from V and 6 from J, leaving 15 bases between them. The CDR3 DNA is TGTGCCAGCAGCTTAGAAAGGCAGGGCTGGCAGACCCAGTACTTC. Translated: CASSLERQGWQTQYF. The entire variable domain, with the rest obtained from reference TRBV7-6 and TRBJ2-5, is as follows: GAGVSQSPRYKVTKRGQDVALRCDPISGHVSLYWYRQALGQGPEFLTYFNYEAQQDKSGLPNDRFSAERPEGSISTLTIQRTEQRDSAMYRCASSLERQGWQTQYFGPGTRLLVL.

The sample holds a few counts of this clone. The CDR3 sequence: CASSLDSNSPLHF. The CDR3 coding sequence is TGTGCCAGCAGTTTGGACTCAAATTCACCCCTCCACTTT. V usage is TRBV27 and J usage is TRBJ1-6; no clear D. The germline CDR1 and CDR2 sequences are MNHEY and SMNVEV (reference sequence). V shed 3 bases and J shed 7 bases, with 7 bases lying between them. The CDR3 consists of 13 residues.

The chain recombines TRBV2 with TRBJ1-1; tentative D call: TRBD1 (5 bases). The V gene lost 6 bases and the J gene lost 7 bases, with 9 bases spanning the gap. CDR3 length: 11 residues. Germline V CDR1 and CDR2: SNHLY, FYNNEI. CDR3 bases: TGTGCCAGCAGCCCCGGGGGTGAAGCTTTCTTT. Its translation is CASSPGGEAFF.

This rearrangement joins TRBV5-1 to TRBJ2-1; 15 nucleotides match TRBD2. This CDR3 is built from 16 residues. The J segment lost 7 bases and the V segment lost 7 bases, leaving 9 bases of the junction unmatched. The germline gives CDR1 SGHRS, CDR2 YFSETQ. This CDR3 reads CASGAGGTSGRNEQFF. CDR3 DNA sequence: TGCGCCAGCGGAGCCGGGGGGACTAGCGGGAGGAATGAGCAGTTCTTC.

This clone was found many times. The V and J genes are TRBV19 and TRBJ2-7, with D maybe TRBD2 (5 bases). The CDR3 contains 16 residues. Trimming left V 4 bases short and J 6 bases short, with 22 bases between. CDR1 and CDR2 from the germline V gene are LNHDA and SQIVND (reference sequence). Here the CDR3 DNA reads TGTGCCAGTAGTACACCTCCGGGAACGACCCTCGGCGAGCAGTACTTC. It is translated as CASSTPPGTTLGEQYF.

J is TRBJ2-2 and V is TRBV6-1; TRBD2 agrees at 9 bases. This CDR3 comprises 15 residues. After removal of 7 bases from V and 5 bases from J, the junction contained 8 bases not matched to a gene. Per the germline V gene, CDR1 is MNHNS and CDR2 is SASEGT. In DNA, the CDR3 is TGTGCCAGCAAGGACGTAGCGGGGGAAACCGGGGAGCTGTTTTTT. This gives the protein CASKDVAGETGELFF.

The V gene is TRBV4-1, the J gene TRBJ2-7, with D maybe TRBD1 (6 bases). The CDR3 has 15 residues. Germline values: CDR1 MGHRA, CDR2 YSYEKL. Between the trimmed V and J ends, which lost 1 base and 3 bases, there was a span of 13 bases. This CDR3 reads CASSQAGEINYEQYF. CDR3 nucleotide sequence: TGCGCCAGCAGCCAAGCAGGGGAAATTAACTACGAGCAGTACTTC.

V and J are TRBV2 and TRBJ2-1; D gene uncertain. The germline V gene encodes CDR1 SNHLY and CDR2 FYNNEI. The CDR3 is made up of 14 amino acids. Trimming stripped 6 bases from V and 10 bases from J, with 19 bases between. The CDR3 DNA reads TGTGCCAGCAGCCCACGCCATTCGACACTCGAGCAGTTCTTC. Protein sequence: CASSPRHSTLEQFF. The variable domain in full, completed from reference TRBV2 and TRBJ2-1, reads EPEVTQTPSHQVTQMGQEVILRCVPISNHLYFYWYRQILGQKVEFLVSFYNNEISEKSEIFDDQFSVERPDGSNFTLKIRSTKLEDSAMYFCASSPRHSTLEQFFGPGTRLTVL.

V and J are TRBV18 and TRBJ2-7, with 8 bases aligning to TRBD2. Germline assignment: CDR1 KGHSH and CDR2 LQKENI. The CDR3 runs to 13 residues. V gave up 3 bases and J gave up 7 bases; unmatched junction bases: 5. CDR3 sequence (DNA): TGTGCCAGCTCACCGTCGGGAGGGGGGGAGCAGTACTTC. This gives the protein CASSPSGGGEQYF.

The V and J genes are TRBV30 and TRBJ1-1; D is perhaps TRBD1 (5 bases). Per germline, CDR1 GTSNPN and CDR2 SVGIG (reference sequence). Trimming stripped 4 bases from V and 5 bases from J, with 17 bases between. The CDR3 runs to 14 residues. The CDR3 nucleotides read TGTGCCTGGATTCGGTGGGGTAAGGGGACTGAAGCTTTCTTT. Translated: CAWIRWGKGTEAFF. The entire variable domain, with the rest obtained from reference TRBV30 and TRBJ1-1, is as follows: SQTIHQWPATLVQPVGSPLSLECTVEGTSNPNLYWYRQAAGRGLQLLFYSVGIGQISSEVPQNLSASRPQDRQFILSSKKLLLSDSGFYLCAWIRWGKGTEAFFGQGTRLTVV.

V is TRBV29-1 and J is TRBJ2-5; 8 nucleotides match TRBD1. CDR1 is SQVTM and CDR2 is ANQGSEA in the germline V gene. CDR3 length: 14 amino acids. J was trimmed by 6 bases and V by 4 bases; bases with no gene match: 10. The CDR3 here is CSVGGDRGSKTQYF. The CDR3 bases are TGCAGCGTTGGAGGCGACAGGGGTAGTAAGACCCAGTACTTC.

The CDR3 protein is CASKGTGFTYEQYF. The DNA for the CDR3 is TGTGCCAGCAAGGGGACAGGGTTCACCTACGAGCAGTACTTC. This chain joins TRBV11-3 and TRBJ2-7; TRBD1 matches at 9 bases. Germline V gene data show CDR1 as SGHNT and CDR2 as YENEEA. The length of the CDR3 is 14 residues. V lost 7 bases, J lost 2 bases, and 6 bases stayed unmatched.

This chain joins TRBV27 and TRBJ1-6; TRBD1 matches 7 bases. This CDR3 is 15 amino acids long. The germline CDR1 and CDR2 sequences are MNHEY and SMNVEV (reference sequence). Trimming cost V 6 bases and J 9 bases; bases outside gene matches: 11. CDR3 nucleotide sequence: TGTGCCAGCAGGACAGGGTTTGGGTCTCCTTCACCCCTCCACTTT. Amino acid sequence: CASRTGFGSPSPLHF.

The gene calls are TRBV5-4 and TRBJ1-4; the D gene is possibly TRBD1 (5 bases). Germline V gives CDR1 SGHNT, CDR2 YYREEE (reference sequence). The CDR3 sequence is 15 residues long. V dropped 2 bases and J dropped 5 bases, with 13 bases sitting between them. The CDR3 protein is CASSFGTAGNEKLFF. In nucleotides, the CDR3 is TGTGCCAGCAGCTTCGGGACCGCGGGGAATGAAAAACTGTTTTTT.